Shown below are 17 T cell receptor beta chains from a single sample sequenced in a study of early T cells in non-severe SARS-CoV-2 infection. TCRdb re-called the 5' RACE reads through MiXCR, storing one row per CDR3 protein. The sample includes around 50,000 distinct CDR3 sequences, 5.6% of them seen just once. Material: whole blood. The receptors come from an adult who was a healthcare worker with PCR-confirmed SARS-CoV-2 infection or an uninfected control (not recorded which).

Only a few counts were recorded for this clonotype. At one boundary the junction diverges from the germline segment, which might be a read error. V usage is TRBV5-1 and J usage is TRBJ1-1, with D tentatively TRBD1 (5 bases). Germline V gene lookup returns CDR1 SGHRS and CDR2 YFSETQ. The CDR3 contains 13 residues. The CDR3 spells CASSLATDTEAFF. The CDR3 nucleotides are TGCGCCAGCAGCTTGGCCACGGACACCGAAGCTTTCTTT.

This clonotype was recorded many times. The chain uses TRBV6-1 and TRBJ2-1; the match to TRBD2 covers 9 bases. Germline lookup yields CDR1 MNHNS and CDR2 SASEGT. The CDR3 consists of 14 residues. V lost 1 base, J lost 9 bases, and 4 bases stayed unmatched. CDR3 in DNA: TGTGCCAGCAGTGAAGAAGTTAGCGGGAGTGAGCAGTTCTTC. Translated: CASSEEVSGSEQFF.

This clonotype has ten or more counts. This chain uses TRBV19 with TRBJ2-2; 9 bases agree with TRBD1. This CDR3 region has 18 residues. CDR1 LNHDA and CDR2 SQIVND come from the germline V gene (reference sequence). Trimming removed 4 bases from V and 4 bases from J; junction bases left unmatched: 13. The CDR3 loop reads CASSTRRQGGPSTGELFF. CDR3 bases: TGTGCCAGTAGTACCCGGAGACAGGGGGGTCCGAGCACCGGGGAGCTGTTTTTT.

At least ten counts were recorded for this clonotype. The chain links TRBV6-5 to TRBJ2-5; D may be TRBD1 or TRBD2 (6 bases each). V shed 7 bases and J shed 7 bases, with 19 bases lying between them. This CDR3 comprises 14 residues. Germline CDR1 is MNHEY and CDR2 is SVGAGI. CDR3 in DNA: TGTGCCAGCATCAAACCCGGAGGAGGGGGGACCCAGTACTTC. Translating it yields CASIKPGGGGTQYF.

This clonotype was recorded many times. The chain joins TRBV27 to TRBJ1-2; the D is unclear. This CDR3 region has 16 residues. The V end was cut by 8 bases, the J end by 5 bases, with 24 bases between. Germline CDR1 and CDR2: MNHEY and SMNVEV (reference sequence). CDR3 protein: CASHSGSRAKLYGYTF. CDR3 nucleotide sequence: TGTGCCAGCCACTCTGGCAGCAGAGCTAAGCTTTATGGCTACACCTTC.

About this clonotype itself: This clone may be a read error of a much larger clone one base away. J is TRBJ2-5 and V is TRBV2; TRBD2 matches 7 bases. This CDR3 has 13 amino acids. The junction had 6 bases not matched to a gene; V was cut back by 9 bases and J by 2 bases. CDR1 is SNHLY, CDR2 FYNNEI, per germline. As DNA, the CDR3 is TGTGCCAGAAGGGGAGCGGGGCAAGAGACCCAGTACTTC. It is translated as CARRGAGQETQYF.

Ten or more counts support this clonotype. The V and J genes are TRBV7-3 and TRBJ1-4; TRBD1 is a possible D gene (6 bases). Germline V CDR1 and CDR2: SGHTA, FQGTGA. The CDR3 consists of 13 residues. V shed 5 bases and J shed 8 bases, with 12 bases lying between them. This chain's CDR3 is CASSQRGGEKLFF. The CDR3 nucleotides read TGTGCCAGCAGCCAGCGGGGGGGCGAAAAACTGTTTTTT.

In its sample, this clonotype was seen many times. V is TRBV4-2 and J is TRBJ1-2, with D tentatively TRBD1 (6 bases). In germline, CDR1 is LGHNA, CDR2 YNFKEQ. The germline V and J ends were trimmed by 0 bases and 4 bases, with 15 bases remaining between them. The CDR3 is 16 amino acids. The CDR3: CASSQEAPGEGYGYTF. CDR3 nucleotide sequence: TGTGCCAGCAGCCAAGAGGCCCCAGGGGAGGGCTATGGCTACACCTTC.

This clonotype was counted many times. This sequence joins TRBV5-1 and TRBJ2-7; 12 positions match TRBD1. The ends lost 6 bases at V and 5 bases at J; junction bases unmatched: 12. The germline V gene encodes CDR1 SGHRS and CDR2 YFSETQ. The CDR3 runs 16 residues. For the CDR3, the DNA is TGCGCCAGCACCTCAAGTCCGGGACAGGGGGCCCACGAGCAGTACTTC. Its protein is CASTSSPGQGAHEQYF. The variable domain in full, with the rest retrieved from reference TRBV5-1 and TRBJ2-7, is KAGVTQTPRYLIKTRGQQVTLSCSPISGHRSVSWYQQTPGQGLQFLFEYFSETQRNKGNFPGRFSGRQFSNSRSEMNVSTLELGDSALYLCASTSSPGQGAHEQYFGPGTRLTVT.

This clonotype was seen repeatedly, ten times or more. The chain employs TRBV18 and TRBJ2-3; TRBD2 matches 7 bases. There are 15 residues in the CDR3. Trimming cost V 0 bases and J 5 bases; bases outside gene matches: 5. Per germline, CDR1 KGHSH and CDR2 LQKENI. For the CDR3, the DNA is TGTGCCAGCTCACCACCGGTTGCGGGGGAAGATACGCAGTATTTT. This translates into CASSPPVAGEDTQYF. Filled out from reference TRBV18 and TRBJ2-3, the complete variable domain reads NAGVMQNPRHLVRRRGQEARLRCSPMKGHSHVYWYRQLPEEGLKFMVYLQKENIIDESGMPKERFSAEFPKEGPSILRIQQVVRGDSAAYFCASSPPVAGEDTQYFGPGTRLTVL.

The rearrangement links TRBV18 to TRBJ2-7; unclear D gene. Germline assignment: CDR1 KGHSH and CDR2 LQKENI. V was trimmed by 3 bases and J by 4 bases, leaving 7 bases between them. The CDR3 runs 12 residues. CDR3 loop: CASSPDQYEQYF. In DNA, the CDR3 is TGTGCCAGCTCACCCGACCAGTACGAGCAGTACTTC.

The table lists this clonotype with a few counts. The rearrangement uses TRBV5-4 and TRBJ1-1; D might be TRBD1 (5 bases). The CDR3 runs to 15 residues. Germline V lookup: CDR1 SGHNT, CDR2 YYREEE (reference sequence). V lost 3 bases and J 11 bases, leaving 23 bases between the germline ends. For the CDR3, the DNA is TGTGCCAGCAGCTCGGATCCGGGACGCCGTATGGGGGCTTTCTTT. Its translation is CASSSDPGRRMGAFF. The whole variable domain, filled in from reference TRBV5-4 and TRBJ1-1, reads ETGVTQSPTHLIKTRGQQVTLRCSSQSGHNTVSWYQQALGQGPQFIFQYYREEENGRGNFPPRFSGLQFPNYSSELNVNALELDDSALYLCASSSDPGRRMGAFFGQGTRLTVV.

The table lists this clonotype with many counts. This rearrangement joins TRBV7-9 to TRBJ1-1; a possible D gene is TRBD1 (6 bases). This CDR3 comprises 12 residues. The ends were cut back, 5 bases at V and 7 bases at J, with 11 bases in the middle. Germline V CDR1 and CDR2: SEHNR, FQNEAQ (reference sequence). The CDR3 nucleotides read TGTGCCAGCAGCCAAAACAGGGTTGAAGCTTTCTTT. This translates into CASSQNRVEAFF.

There are many counts of this clonotype. The rearrangement links TRBV10-3 to TRBJ2-7, with 7 bases fitting TRBD1. CDR1 and CDR2 (germline): ENHRY, SYGVKD. Trimming cost V 4 bases and J 1 base; bases outside gene matches: 7. The CDR3 sequence is 15 residues long. The CDR3 loop reads CAISGATGPSYEQYF. CDR3 nucleotides: TGTGCCATCAGTGGGGCGACAGGGCCGTCCTACGAGCAGTACTTC.

The J gene is TRBJ1-5, the V gene TRBV7-8; no clear D. Germline V gene sequence: CDR1 SGHVS, CDR2 FQNEAQ. The CDR3 spans 15 residues. V was pared by 5 bases and J by 3 bases, with 14 bases between. CDR3 loop: CASSPDGLANQPQHF. CDR3 nucleotide sequence: TGTGCCAGCAGCCCGGACGGACTAGCCAATCAGCCCCAGCATTTT.

This clonotype was recorded many times. CDR3 amino acids: CASSCSNGAIRYYNEQFF. DNA of the CDR3: TGTGCCAGCAGTTGCTCGAACGGAGCTATACGATACTACAATGAGCAGTTCTTC. This rearrangement joins TRBV27 to TRBJ2-1; D remains ambiguous. Trimming took 4 bases from V and 3 from J, leaving 22 bases between them. Germline CDR1 MNHEY, CDR2 SMNVEV (reference sequence). CDR3 size: 18 residues.

This clonotype was found many times. This chain connects TRBV2 to TRBJ2-1; 8 positions match TRBD2. The CDR3 length is 15 residues. Looked up from germline, CDR1 is SNHLY and CDR2 is FYNNEI. V shed 6 bases and J 6 bases; nucleotides not matched to a gene: 10. CDR3 sequence (DNA): TGTGCCAGCAGGCCGCCGGGGGGGATTCGCAATGAGCAGTTCTTC. Residues: CASRPPGGIRNEQFF.